This T cell receptor (beta chain) was captured in a study of T cell repertoires in cytomegalovirus infection. Study overall: Carrying CMV and the relevant HLA type showed in public TCR beta signatures. The study's findings and limits: Cumulative frequency (of public TCR beta family members) identified carriers of CMV plus the relevant HLA. HLA-C-restricted CMV clonotypes gave the most frequent clonotype in two of eight donors.

TCRdb analysed the reads with MiXCR anew, one entry per CDR3 protein. The sample includes around 250,000 distinct CDR3 sequences, more than 15% of them seen just once. The CDR3 extends over 13 amino acids. Germline V gives CDR1 SGHAT, CDR2 FQNNGV. The germline V and J ends were trimmed by 4 bases and 6 bases, with 13 bases remaining between them. Regarding this clonotype: Its antigen is still unknown.

Sequencing used CD8+ T cells from PBMCs. This TCR came from a human donor in good health (CMV status not recorded). Some clones in this sample may be carry-over from other donors' samples. The chain employs TRBV11-2 and TRBJ2-7; possibly TRBD1 or TRBD2 for D (5 bases each). DNA of the CDR3: TGTGCCAGCAGCTCGGGGACGCCAGGCGAGCAGTACTTC. Protein: CASSSGTPGEQYF.